This paragraph reports one TCR beta chain. This entry belongs to a study of blood T cell repertoires in COVID-19. The overall study: In each case, the material was cDNA or gDNA derived from T cells, B-cell-depleted T cells, or PBMCs.

Original methodology: Researchers report that nucleated cell counts were estimated from reference gene primer amplification. Assay: immunoSEQ multiplex PCR; the TCRdb copy retains only in-frame clones and omits some. Clone size and the V and J calls come from that table; the DNA yielded D and trimming. The table records roughly 430,000 clones, around 90% of them present only once. Everyone who took part was roughly 18 to 95 years old, and they came from roughly 25 US areas. The CDR3 spans 15 residues. V was trimmed by 1 base and J by 3 bases, leaving 13 bases between them. CDR1 is LGHDT and CDR2 is YNNKEL in the germline V gene (reference sequence).

The sequencing sample was made of PBMCs or T cells enriched from blood (not recorded which). The TCR originated in a woman between 35 and 50 years old with acute COVID-19. V usage is TRBV3-1 (or the pseudogene TRBV3-2) and J usage is TRBJ2-7; tentative D call: TRBD2 (6 bases). CDR3 protein: CASSQGGTYIYEQYF. CDR3 nucleotide sequence: TGTGCCAGCAGCCAAGGGGGGACTTACATCTACGAGCAGTACTTC.